This entry features one T cell receptor beta chain sequence. Its cognate antigen has yet to be identified. The cohort consisted of 666 healthy bone marrow donors. Cohort members were all nominally healthy when sampled, although unrecorded immune exposures were likely present. The donor tested CMV seronegative and was one of the 352 seronegative cohort members. A peripheral blood sample was provided by each donor, and peripheral blood mononuclear cells were used for TCR beta sequencing. The Qiagen DNeasy Blood Extraction Kit was used to extract genomic DNA from the blood cell samples. The library came from the immunoSEQ multiplex PCR assay. A mixture of 60 forward primers for TCR Vbeta segments and 13 reverse primers for TCR Jbeta segments was used in the multiplex PCR. The CDR3 region of rearranged TCR beta genes was amplified from genomic DNA by a multiplex PCR assay. Amplified TCR beta libraries were sequenced as 87-base-pair reads on the Illumina HiSeq System. On the study's bioinformatics: In a later analysis, 70 million to 95 million unique TCR beta chains were counted across the 666 repertoires, and around 10 million of these chains were shared by at least two donors. A nearest-neighbor algorithm error-corrected the raw reads and collapsed the reads into unique sequences, merging closely related sequences to remove PCR and sequencing errors. CDR3 sequences were aligned to IMGT reference sequences to assign V, D and J gene segments. Each retained sequence needed at least a six-nucleotide match to both a V gene segment and a J gene segment. A rearrangement was called productive if the CDR3 had no stop codons and remained in frame with V and J, and every other rearrangement was called non-productive. Following IMGT convention, CDR3 was defined as the stretch from the second conserved V-encoded cysteine to the conserved J-encoded phenylalanine. In an earlier analysis of around 640 of the donors, sequences lacking an unambiguous match to a single V gene segment were excluded. In an earlier analysis of roughly 500 of the donors, V segments were called functional above 56.7% productive rearrangements and were called segregating when the between-donor standard deviation exceeded 5%. A statistical classification framework was built for diagnosing cytomegalovirus status from the catalog of TCR beta chain sequences. In a later analysis, V and J genes were assigned by comparing TCR nucleotide sequences against IMGT/GENE-DB human TR gene sequences. Using the TCRdist pipeline, a later analysis assigned CDR3 sequences along with most-parsimonious VDJ recombination scenarios. A later analysis defined each TCR beta chain by its CDR3 amino acid sequence plus V-gene family, and excluded reads lacking a unique V-gene family. To address suspected cross-contamination and a sequencing artifact, a later analysis removed 592 highly shared, low-generation-probability nucleotide sequences. In a later analysis, a clonal expansion index was calculated for each public chain from normalized within-repertoire ranks of inferred template counts. A later analysis computed generation probabilities with a VDJ recombination model fitted to out-of-frame rearrangements, and checked the results against IGoR. Hypergeometric tests were used in a later analysis to score TCR-TCR, TCR-HLA and TCR-CMV co-occurrence, with a repertoire-size bias correction applied to the TCR pairs. In a later analysis, false discovery rates were estimated by permuting HLA or CMV assignments 20 times. In a later analysis, co-occurring TCRs were grouped using DBSCAN, and TCRdist sequence similarity was added for clustering within HLA-allele-positive subsets. For co-occurrence clustering, repertoires with fewer than 30,000 or more than 120,000 public chains were excluded, along with five or six repertoires with anomalous nucleotide sharing. Drawn from immuneACCESS, this table holds only the in-frame rearrangements with V and J called that TCRdb kept. Clones are partly lost; checked studies trace under half to an unresolved V gene and leave the rest unexplained. That table supplies the V and J calls and clone size; D and trimming were determined from the DNA. The table for this sample records tens of thousands of clones. The biggest ten clones account for around 2.2% of the sample.

This sample was taken from a study of cytomegalovirus exposure and HLA in healthy donors listed by TCRdb under 2017. At the level of the whole study: In an earlier analysis of some 610 of the donors, approximately 260 Gb of sequence data and some 100 million unique TCR beta sequences from roughly 190 million T cells were reported. To decide whether each TCR beta V gene segment behaved as functional or pseudogenic, an earlier analysis of some 570 of the donors relied on high-throughput TCR beta sequencing. The aim of the study was to test whether cataloging public T cell receptors could identify signatures of past pathogen exposure. Rather than drawing on any new phenotypic data, the later analysis identified candidate immune exposures from TCR beta sequences and the way those sequences occurred across donors. Five DR-DQ haplotypes were treated as single units for association and clustering because of strong linkage in the cohort. The number of donors typed differed by locus, with about 620-630 for A, B, C, DRB1 and DQB1, roughly 550 for DQA1, 600 to 610 for DPA1, and roughly 450 for DPB1. To predict cytomegalovirus infection status, the study brought together high-throughput TCR immunosequencing, statistical association of individual TCRs with disease status, and machine learning. Among 398 genotyped donors of the cohort, an average of approximately 240,000 unique TCR beta nucleotide sequences were sequenced per donor, roughly a sixth of them non-productive. All discovery cohort repertoires had been generated on a single sequencing platform. HLA typing covered class I and class II loci at four-digit resolution. The T cell repertoires of 666 subjects were profiled by immunosequencing and related to cytomegalovirus serostatus. Among the approximately 430 genotyped donors, around 81% belonged to the genetic ancestry cluster associated with self-reported Caucasian donors. Donor age, sex, ethnicity and CMV serostatus were compiled together with the repertoire data. A later genetic analysis used genome-wide SNP genotypes for about 60% of the roughly 700 donors, treating that subset as a discovery cohort. A separate validation cohort of over a hundred different subjects was used in addition to the approximately 700-subject first cohort. An early release covering around 630 HLA-typed donors comprised roughly 300 gigabases of sequencing data and approximately 85 million unique TCR sequences. A later analysis re-examined previously published TCR beta repertoires from around 670 donors and added high-resolution HLA genotyping to investigate patterns of TCR occurrence. Study-wide conclusions, independent of this receptor: The earlier analysis of about 600 of the donors excluded fewer than 20 rarely observed V segments, including chromosome 9 orphons, because counts were too low. In a later analysis, most CMV-associated TCR beta chains were found to appear HLA-restricted, with HLA associations seemingly driven largely by CMV exposure. An association between a missense DCLRE1C variant and V-gene and J-gene trimming of TCR beta chains was found in a later genetic analysis and replicated in an independent cohort. The presence/absence analyses assumed that sequencing depth was roughly uniform across donors, and that assumption may not be true. The cohort was sequenced for TCR beta chains only, and without alpha or paired-chain data the features that could be detected were limited. A cluster of highly shared sequence variants was judged likely to be a technical artifact of the sequencing pipeline. A later analysis found that HLA-associated TCR beta chains were more clonally expanded and had lower generation probabilities than equally common non-associated chains. A later analysis found that TCR association rates varied across HLA loci, with DRB1 alleles showing the most associated TCRs and HLA-C alleles the fewest. A total of 164 TCR beta chains were listed by the study as associated with cytomegalovirus. An earlier analysis of 587 of the donors showed that most TCR beta V segments appeared in productive rearrangements either about 87% or about 30% of the time, which broadly matched IMGT annotations. In vitro tests confirmed that a few of the cytomegalovirus-associated TCR beta chains recognize cytomegalovirus antigens. It was suggested by the authors that the approach could potentially be generalized to other disease states and immunological phenotypes. Compared with the roughly 670-donor mean, donors in an Asian-associated ancestry cluster had fewer N-insertions in productive TCRs, according to a later genetic analysis. While some public TCRs were present in many individuals, most TCR sequences turned up only very rarely across donors. The classifier was reported to diagnose cytomegalovirus status with high specificity and sensitivity in both the original and validation cohorts. When HLA alleles, especially DR and DQ, strongly co-occurred, attributing TCR associations to individual alleles was difficult. Because HLA typing was missing for some donors at each locus, association tests included only the typed subset. A further reported finding was that TCR beta sequences accurately predicted the HLA-A and HLA-B alleles for most subjects in the first cohort. The only immune exposure information available for the cohort was CMV serostatus. Some IMGT-functional V segments, including TRBV6-2 and TRBV6-3, could not be told apart with the 87-base-pair reads, so those segments were excluded. In a later analysis, several top co-occurrence clusters were reported to appear linked to parvovirus B19, influenza, CMV and Epstein-Barr virus. In a later analysis, about 16,000 TCR beta sequences were associated with specific HLA alleles at a false discovery rate of 0.05. Correlated functional status among segregating V segments might be attributable to linkage disequilibrium, but an unknown experimental factor could not be ruled out.

The germline V gene gives CDR1 as MNHNS and CDR2 as SASEGT. V and J lose 0 bases and 8 bases, and a span of 13 bases separates them. The CDR3 spans 14 residues, from the cysteine through the phenylalanine. Left in the record is the CDR3 DNA by itself, 42 bases read in frame from the first base. The V and J segments used are TRBV6-1 and TRBJ1-2; matching of 6 bases hints at TRBD1 as the D gene. The sequence derives from a woman in her forties in good health and CMV-seronegative. The source material was PBMCs. The CDR3 here reads CASSEAGGGKGYTF. The DNA is as follows: TGTGCCAGCAGTGAAGCGGGAGGGGGAAAAGGCTACACCTTC.